One sample yielded the 31 T cell receptor beta chains listed below, sequenced in a study of T-cell reconstitution after alpha-beta-depleted transplantation in children listed by TCRdb under 2016. Read against the paper, the sample's treatment or condition label means: allogeneic hematopoietic cell transplantation with graft depleted of TCRalphabeta T cells and CD19 B cells. Libraries came from PCR. Sequenced on an Illumina HiSeq 2500. Molecular barcoding was employed in the preparation of TCR libraries, with unique molecular identifiers being used to normalize TCRbeta repertoire quantification. TCRdb trimmed the raw reads at Q25, called clones with MiXCR and kept productive beta chains. Rows are unified per CDR3 protein, each entry keeping the most common DNA and genes. The sample table shows fewer than 550,000 distinct CDR3 sequences, and around 10% are seen once. The top ten clones comprise approximately 14% of the sample.

The starting material was PBMCs, mostly from graft donor cells, obtained 180 days after TCRalphabeta/CD19-depleted stem cell transplant. The receptors derive from a female patient aged 2-9 years who had a stem cell transplant for aplastic anemia, so the T cells may come from the graft donor.

The CDR3 DNA reads TGTGCCAGCAGCCACCGTGGGACTAGCGGGAGGCCCAATGAGCAGTTCTTC. Translating it yields CASSHRGTSGRPNEQFF. The chain recombines TRBV4-2 with TRBJ2-1, with 15 positions matching TRBD2. The junction had 6 bases not matched to a gene; V was cut back by 3 bases and J by 6 bases. This CDR3 region has 17 residues. Germline V gene lookup returns CDR1 LGHNA and CDR2 YNFKEQ.

V gene TRBV30 combines with J gene TRBJ2-7, with a possible D match to TRBD2 (6 bases). This CDR3 spans 15 amino acids. Per germline, CDR1 GTSNPN and CDR2 SVGIG (reference sequence). The V end lost 5 bases, the J end lost 1 base, and 18 bases lay between the germline ends. The CDR3 is CAWFPRGRTSYEQYF. The CDR3 DNA follows: TGTGCCTGGTTCCCGCGGGGACGCACTTCCTACGAGCAGTACTTC. Complete variable domain (other parts from reference TRBV30 and TRBJ2-7): SQTIHQWPATLVQPVGSPLSLECTVEGTSNPNLYWYRQAAGRGLQLLFYSVGIGQISSEVPQNLSASRPQDRQFILSSKKLLLSDSGFYLCAWFPRGRTSYEQYFGPGTRLTVT.

This clonotype turned up a few times. The rearrangement joins TRBV5-1 to TRBJ2-5; 12 bases agree with TRBD2. This CDR3 is built from 15 residues. The V gene end was trimmed by 1 base and the J gene end by 4 bases; junction bases not matched to a gene: 2. Germline assignment: CDR1 SGHRS and CDR2 YFSETQ. Written as DNA, the CDR3 is TGCGCCAGCAGCTTGACACTAGCGGGAGGAGAGACCCAGTACTTC. Its translation is CASSLTLAGGETQYF.

The chain uses TRBV5-6 and TRBJ1-5; D is possibly TRBD1 (5 bases). The CDR3 spans 15 residues. Germline CDR1 SGHDT, CDR2 YYEEEE. V was pared by 0 bases and J by 3 bases, with 10 bases between. CDR3 residues: CASSLGQLNNQPQHF. The CDR3 DNA is TGTGCCAGCAGCTTGGGACAGCTTAACAATCAGCCCCAGCATTTT. Together with reference TRBV5-6 and TRBJ1-5, the CDR3 gives the full variable domain: DAGVTQSPTHLIKTRGQQVTLRCSPKSGHDTVSWYQQALGQGPQFIFQYYEEEERQRGNFPDRFSGHQFPNYSSELNVNALLLGDSALYLCASSLGQLNNQPQHFGDGTRLSIL.

This clonotype was recorded a few times. The chain uses TRBV10-3 and TRBJ2-3; 8 bases agree with TRBD2. V shed 6 bases, J shed 2 bases, and the junction held 7 bases outside the gene matches. This CDR3 region has 15 residues. In germline, CDR1 is ENHRY, CDR2 SYGVKD. In nucleotides, the CDR3 is TGTGCCATCAGCGGGGGGGACTTCACCACAGATACGCAGTATTTT. Amino acid sequence: CAISGGDFTTDTQYF.

This clonotype was seen repeatedly, ten times or more. The chain uses TRBV14 and TRBJ2-1; D is possibly TRBD1 (5 bases). The CDR3 runs to 15 residues. Trimming cost V 2 bases and J 0 bases, with 8 bases left between them. Germline V gives CDR1 SGHDN, CDR2 FVKESK. Here the CDR3 reads CASSQRTPSYNEQFF. Here the CDR3 DNA reads TGTGCCAGCAGCCAACGGACACCCTCCTACAATGAGCAGTTCTTC.

Comment on this clonotype: A junction end diverges from the germline sequence, so it may reflect a read error. The genes are TRBV6-2 or TRBV6-3 and TRBJ1-5; 7 nucleotides line up with TRBD1. CDR1 is MNHEY, CDR2 SVGEGT, per germline. This CDR3 comprises 24 residues. The CDR3 spells CASSYPRRHGQVGRRLAINRPQHF. CDR3 DNA: TGTGCCAGCAGTTACCCAAGGCGTCACGGACAGGTTGGTAGAAGATTAGCTATCAATCGGCCCCAGCATTTT.

This clonotype was observed at least ten times. This chain's CDR3 is CASSYSYTGELFF. The CDR3 region has the DNA TGTGCCAGCAGTTATTCTTACACCGGGGAGCTGTTTTTT. The J gene is TRBJ2-2, the V gene TRBV6-5; D uncertain. The CDR3 is 13 amino acids. Germline lookup yields CDR1 MNHEY and CDR2 SVGAGI. V was shortened by 3 bases and J by 3 bases, with 5 bases between the two germline ends.

The chain uses TRBV20-1 and TRBJ2-7; either TRBD1 or TRBD2 may supply D (5 bases each). Trimming shortened V by 5 bases and J by 3 bases, and 8 bases separated the two germline ends. The CDR3 covers 11 residues. The germline gives CDR1 DFQATT, CDR2 SNEGSKA (reference sequence). CDR3 nucleotides: TGCAGTGCTGGGGGATACTACGAGCAGTACGTC. This translates into CSAGGYYEQYV.

J is TRBJ2-5 and V is TRBV6-1, with D possibly TRBD2 on 7 matching bases. This CDR3 is built from 16 residues. CDR1 and CDR2 (germline): MNHNS, SASEGT. V lost 5 bases and J 4 bases, leaving 20 bases between the germline ends. CDR3 coding DNA: TGTGCCAGCAGTCCTTTTGGGGGGGCGCCCCCAGAGACCCAGTACTTC. This translates into CASSPFGGAPPETQYF.

This clonotype showed up just a few times. This chain uses TRBV5-1 with TRBJ2-7; D tentatively fits TRBD1 or TRBD2 (6 bases each). Trimming took 5 bases from V and 0 from J, leaving 18 bases between them. Germline V gene data show CDR1 as SGHRS and CDR2 as YFSETQ. This CDR3 is built from 16 residues. CDR3 DNA: TGCGCCAGCAGGCCGGCGATCAGGGGAGGCTCCTACGAGCAGTACTTC. It translates to CASRPAIRGGSYEQYF.

This clonotype was detected ten times or more. The rearrangement uses TRBV27 and TRBJ2-1; maybe TRBD1 (5 bases). Germline CDR1 is MNHEY and CDR2 is SMNVEV (reference sequence). This CDR3 is built from 13 residues. Trimming shortened V by 5 bases and J by 4 bases, and 9 bases separated the two germline ends. The chain's CDR3 is CASSNRKYNEQFF. Here the CDR3 DNA reads TGTGCCAGCAGTAACAGGAAATACAATGAGCAGTTCTTC.

This clonotype was found a few times. This sequence joins TRBV29-1 and TRBJ2-1; D is undetermined. This CDR3 comprises 16 residues. With 3 bases removed from V and 0 bases from J, the gap between germline ends came to 15 bases. Germline values: CDR1 SQVTM, CDR2 ANQGSEA. CDR3 sequence (DNA): TGCAGCGTTGAGCCCTTCAGCCGGAGCTCCTACAATGAGCAGTTCTTC. Translating gives CSVEPFSRSSYNEQFF.

A remark on this clonotype: The junction differs from germline at one of its ends, possibly a read error. The rearrangement joins TRBV12-3 or TRBV12-4 to TRBJ2-1; 12 positions agree with TRBD2. This CDR3 comprises 18 residues. The CDR3 protein is CASSLRLLAGGSFNEQFF. The DNA for the CDR3 is TGTGCCAGCAGTTTGAGACTACTAGCGGGAGGCTCCTTCAATGAGCAGTTCTTC.

This clonotype was seen a few times. The chain is built from TRBV7-9 and TRBJ1-1, with 9 bases lining up with TRBD1. Trimming removed 1 base from V and 0 bases from J; junction bases left unmatched: 6. The CDR3 consists of 17 residues. Germline-derived CDR1 and CDR2 are SEHNR and FQNEAQ (reference sequence). The CDR3 DNA reads as TGTGCCAGCAGCTTAGAACCGGGACAGGGATTGAACACTGAAGCTTTCTTT. Protein sequence: CASSLEPGQGLNTEAFF.

The rearrangement links TRBV7-2 to TRBJ2-7, with D unclear. The CDR3 contains 14 residues. In germline, CDR1 is SGHTA, CDR2 FQGNSA. The V and J ends lost 0 bases and 0 bases respectively, with 6 bases between them. CDR3 bases: TGTGCCAGCAGCTTAGCCGGCAACTCCTACGAGCAGTACTTC. It encodes CASSLAGNSYEQYF. Variable domain in full (rest from reference TRBV7-2 and TRBJ2-7): GAGVSQSPSNKVTEKGKDVELRCDPISGHTALYWYRQSLGQGLEFLIYFQGNSAPDKSGLPSDRFSAERTGGSVSTLTIQRTQQEDSAVYLCASSLAGNSYEQYFGPGTRLTVT.

This clonotype showed up just a few times. The chain is built from TRBV5-6 and TRBJ2-1; 7 bases match TRBD1. Per the germline V gene, CDR1 is SGHDT and CDR2 is YYEEEE. With V trimmed by 3 bases and J by 2 bases, 5 bases remained unmatched. This CDR3 has 15 residues. The CDR3 DNA follows: TGTGCCAGCAGCTGGGACAGCTGGGCCTACAATGAGCAGTTCTTC. It specifies CASSWDSWAYNEQFF.

This clonotype was counted ten times or more. This sequence joins TRBV28 and TRBJ2-5; 13 bases align to TRBD2. The CDR3 is 16 residues long. Trimming cost V 8 bases and J 5 bases; bases outside gene matches: 11. CDR1 and CDR2 from the germline V gene are MDHEN and SYDVKM. CDR3 nucleotides: TGTGCCAGCGGCCCCGAGACTAGCGGGAGGTGGGAGACCCAGTACTTC. Protein sequence: CASGPETSGRWETQYF.

Only a few counts were recorded for this clonotype. The J gene is TRBJ2-1, the V gene TRBV7-8; a possible D gene is TRBD2 (7 bases). The germline V gene encodes CDR1 SGHVS and CDR2 FQNEAQ. V gave up 0 bases and J gave up 7 bases, with 16 bases separating them. The CDR3 is 16 amino acids. In DNA, the CDR3 is TGTGCCAGCAGCTTAGCGGGGGCGGGAGTTCTGAATGAGCAGTTCTTC. Its protein is CASSLAGAGVLNEQFF.

This clonotype was seen only a few times. This sequence joins TRBV19 and TRBJ1-1; D ambiguous. Trimming took off 5 bases at V and 4 bases at J, with 17 bases between the two ends. There are 15 residues in the CDR3. Germline loops: CDR1 LNHDA, CDR2 SQIVND (reference sequence). The CDR3 loop reads CASSPRTLYRTEAFF. The DNA for the CDR3 is TGTGCCAGTAGTCCCCGGACCCTATACCGCACTGAAGCTTTCTTT.

The rearrangement joins TRBV25-1 to TRBJ2-1; D is unclear. CDR1 is MGHDK and CDR2 is SYGVNS in the germline V gene. Trimming shortened V by 3 bases and J by 9 bases, and 6 bases separated the two germline ends. CDR3 size: 11 residues. CDR3 protein: CASSEVSEQFF. The CDR3 DNA follows: TGTGCCAGCAGTGAGGTTAGTGAGCAGTTCTTC.

The gene calls are TRBV15 and TRBJ2-7, with D perhaps TRBD1 (7 bases). CDR3 length equals 18 residues. V was trimmed by 4 bases and J by 0 bases, leaving 22 bases between them. In germline, CDR1 is LNHNV, CDR2 YYDKDF (reference sequence). The DNA for the CDR3 is TGTGCCACCAGCACAGGGGGGTTCCTGACCGGGAGCTCCTACGAGCAGTACGTC. Residues: CATSTGGFLTGSSYEQYV.

The genes are TRBV29-1 and TRBJ2-1; 10 positions match TRBD2. This CDR3 spans 17 amino acids. The V segment lost 5 bases and the J segment 3 bases; nucleotides outside the gene matches: 13. Germline CDR1 and CDR2: SQVTM and ANQGSEA. Here the CDR3 reads CSVRRTLAGAGYNEQFF. The DNA for the CDR3 is TGCAGCGTTAGAAGGACGCTAGCGGGAGCAGGCTACAATGAGCAGTTCTTC.

The rearrangement uses TRBV20-1 and TRBJ2-1; 12 bases align to TRBD1. The V gene end was trimmed by 6 bases and the J gene end by 6 bases; junction bases not matched to a gene: 3. CDR3 length: 13 amino acids. The germline V gene encodes CDR1 DFQATT and CDR2 SNEGSKA (reference sequence). The CDR3 spells CSAPGQGANEQFF. The DNA of the CDR3 is TGCAGTGCCCCGGGACAGGGGGCCAATGAGCAGTTCTTC.

The V gene is TRBV14, the J gene TRBJ2-7; D possibly corresponds to TRBD2 (6 bases). This CDR3 has 16 amino acids. Germline V CDR1 and CDR2: SGHDN, FVKESK. V was clipped by 2 bases and J by 5 bases, with 19 bases between them. The CDR3 reads CASSQPGPLGRNEQYV. CDR3 DNA sequence: TGTGCCAGCAGCCAACCCGGCCCCCTAGGGAGGAACGAGCAGTACGTC.

This clonotype was counted a few times. The rearrangement joins TRBV7-9 to TRBJ2-5; D not certain. Trimming left V 6 bases short and J 3 bases short, with 5 bases between. The germline V gene has CDR1 SEHNR and CDR2 FQNEAQ (reference sequence). This CDR3 has 11 amino acids. In nucleotides, the CDR3 is TGTGCCAGCAGAAAAAAAGAGACCCAGTACTTC. It translates to CASRKKETQYF.

The V gene is TRBV5-4, the J gene TRBJ2-3; tentative D call: TRBD1 (6 bases). The germline V gene encodes CDR1 SGHNT and CDR2 YYREEE (reference sequence). V shed 5 bases and J shed 0 bases, with 16 bases lying between them. The CDR3 runs to 16 residues. The DNA for the CDR3 is TGTGCCAGCAGAAATGGACAGCAGCGGAGCACAGATACGCAGTATTTT. Translation: CASRNGQQRSTDTQYF. Supplemented by reference TRBV5-4 and TRBJ2-3, the full variable domain reads ETGVTQSPTHLIKTRGQQVTLRCSSQSGHNTVSWYQQALGQGPQFIFQYYREEENGRGNFPPRFSGLQFPNYSSELNVNALELDDSALYLCASRNGQQRSTDTQYFGPGTRLTVL.

The sample holds a few counts of this clonotype. The CDR3 sequence is CASSSKGTGPNYGYTF. The CDR3 DNA is TGCGCCAGCAGCTCCAAAGGGACAGGCCCTAACTATGGCTACACCTTC. The genes are TRBV5-1 and TRBJ1-2; 8 bases align to TRBD1. The CDR3 runs to 16 residues. J was trimmed by 0 bases and V by 3 bases; bases with no gene match: 7. CDR1 SGHRS and CDR2 YFSETQ come from the germline V gene.

The chain employs TRBV4-3 and TRBJ2-4, with D possibly being TRBD1 or TRBD2 (6 bases each). The CDR3 sequence is 19 residues long. V was shortened by 0 bases and J by 1 base, with 19 bases between the two germline ends. Germline V gene sequence: CDR1 LGHNA, CDR2 YSLEER. For the CDR3, the DNA is TGCGCCAGCAGCCAAGATTGGCCGGGGGCGGTGGTGGCCAAAAACATTCAGTACTTC. Amino acids: CASSQDWPGAVVAKNIQYF.

This clonotype has just a few counts. The V call is TRBV2, the J call TRBJ2-3; 9 bases map to TRBD2. Looked up from germline, CDR1 is SNHLY and CDR2 is FYNNEI. V shed 2 bases, J shed 1 base, and the junction held 4 bases outside the gene matches. This CDR3 comprises 16 residues. This CDR3 reads CASSESGGRGTDTQYF. CDR3 bases: TGTGCCAGCAGTGAATCAGGCGGGAGGGGCACAGATACGCAGTATTTT.

This clonotype turned up a few times. The rearrangement uses TRBV28 and TRBJ2-1; 15 nucleotides match TRBD2. This CDR3 is 16 amino acids long. Germline V lookup: CDR1 MDHEN, CDR2 SYDVKM. V shed 6 bases, J shed 7 bases, and the junction held 7 bases outside the gene matches. This CDR3 reads CASSDPGTSGRNEQFF. DNA for the CDR3: TGTGCCAGCAGCGACCCCGGGACTAGCGGGAGGAATGAGCAGTTCTTC. Full variable domain (missing parts from reference TRBV28 and TRBJ2-1): DVKVTQSSRYLVKRTGEKVFLECVQDMDHENMFWYRQDPGLGLRLIYFSYDVKMKEKGDIPEGYSVSREKKERFSLILESASTNQTSMYLCASSDPGTSGRNEQFFGPGTRLTVL.